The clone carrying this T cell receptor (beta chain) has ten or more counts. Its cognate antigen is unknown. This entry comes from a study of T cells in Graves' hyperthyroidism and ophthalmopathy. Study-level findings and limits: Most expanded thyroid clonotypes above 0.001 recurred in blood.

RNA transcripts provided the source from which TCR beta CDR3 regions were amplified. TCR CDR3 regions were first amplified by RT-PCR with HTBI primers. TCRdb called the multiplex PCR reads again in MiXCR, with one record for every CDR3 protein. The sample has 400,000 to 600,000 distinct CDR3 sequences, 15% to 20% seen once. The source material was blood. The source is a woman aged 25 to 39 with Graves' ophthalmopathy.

Written as DNA, the CDR3 is TGTGCCAGCAGTGAAGTGGGCGGAAGCTCCTACAATGAGCAGTTCTTC. This encodes CASSEVGGSSYNEQFF. V usage is TRBV2 and J usage is TRBJ2-1; D not resolved. Germline CDR1 and CDR2: SNHLY and FYNNEI. CDR3 length equals 16 residues. The ends were cut back, 1 base at V and 0 bases at J, with 10 bases in the middle.